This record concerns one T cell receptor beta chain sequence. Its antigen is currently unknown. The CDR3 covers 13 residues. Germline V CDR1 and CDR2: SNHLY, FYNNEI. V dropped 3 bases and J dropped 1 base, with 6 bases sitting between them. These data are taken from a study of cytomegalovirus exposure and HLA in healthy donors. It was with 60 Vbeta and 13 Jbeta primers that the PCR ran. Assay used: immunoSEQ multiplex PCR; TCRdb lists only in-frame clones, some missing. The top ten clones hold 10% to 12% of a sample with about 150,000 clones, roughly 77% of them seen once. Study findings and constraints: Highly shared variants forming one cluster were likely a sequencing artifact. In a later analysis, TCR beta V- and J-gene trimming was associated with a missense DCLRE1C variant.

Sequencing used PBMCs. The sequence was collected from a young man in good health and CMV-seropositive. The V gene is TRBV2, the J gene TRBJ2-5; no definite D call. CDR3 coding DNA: TGTGCCAGCAGTGACCCGGGCCAAGAGACCCAGTACTTC. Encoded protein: CASSDPGQETQYF.